A single sample gave rise to the 15 T cell receptor beta chains below, sequenced in a study of blood T cell repertoires in COVID-19. Sequenced by immunoSEQ multiplex PCR; TCRdb stores in-frame clones only, minus some. Among tens of thousands of clones listed, over 75% were seen once. The sequenced sample was peripheral blood. The receptors come from a man between 45 and 60 years old with active COVID-19.

V usage is TRBV5-6 and J usage is TRBJ2-3; maybe TRBD2 (5 bases). The germline gives CDR1 SGHDT, CDR2 YYEEEE. With 5 bases removed from V and 1 base from J, the gap between germline ends came to 14 bases. This CDR3 is 15 amino acids long. The CDR3 DNA is TGTGCCAGCAGAATCGGGGTCGGCGGCACAGATACGCAGTATTTT. Amino acid sequence: CASRIGVGGTDTQYF.

J is TRBJ1-2 and V is TRBV7-9; D possibly corresponds to TRBD1 (6 bases). V shed 5 bases and J shed 4 bases, with 17 bases lying between them. Looked up from germline, CDR1 is SEHNR and CDR2 is FQNEAQ (reference sequence). This CDR3 has 15 amino acids. This chain's CDR3 is CASSPSGGNIYGYTF. CDR3 DNA: TGTGCCAGCAGCCCTTCGGGGGGCAATATCTATGGCTACACCTTC.

The chain recombines TRBV6-5 with TRBJ1-6; no firm D call. Germline V CDR1 and CDR2: MNHEY, SVGAGI. CDR3 length equals 12 residues. V was shortened by 0 bases and J by 14 bases, with 8 bases between the two germline ends. Here the CDR3 DNA reads TGTGCCAGCAGTTACTCCGGTAGATCCCTCCACTTT. Protein sequence: CASSYSGRSLHF.

In its sample, this clone was seen a few times. The J gene is TRBJ2-1, the V gene TRBV2; D perhaps matches TRBD2 (6 bases). Germline-derived CDR1 and CDR2 are SNHLY and FYNNEI. This CDR3 has 11 residues. Trimming pared 8 bases from V and 7 bases from J, leaving 9 bases between. The CDR3 sequence is CASYGGNEQFF. In DNA, the CDR3 is TGTGCCAGCTATGGAGGGAATGAGCAGTTCTTC.

As concerns this clone: This sample includes further DNA sequences coding for the same CDR3. The chain joins TRBV12-3 or TRBV12-4 to TRBJ1-2; 7 bases are a match to TRBD1. V lost 6 bases and J lost 4; bases outside the gene matches: 5. The CDR3 sequence is 13 residues long. DNA of the CDR3: TGTGCCAGCAGGATAACAGGGGTCTATGGCTACACCTTC. Translated: CASRITGVYGYTF.

The gene calls are TRBV7-3 and TRBJ2-1, with D possibly matching TRBD1 (5 bases). V was shortened by 2 bases and J by 0 bases, with 8 bases between the two germline ends. The CDR3 spans 15 residues. The germline V gene has CDR1 SGHTA and CDR2 FQGTGA. DNA for the CDR3: TGTGCCAGCAGCTTAGACAGCAGCTCCTACAATGAGCAGTTCTTC. Its protein is CASSLDSSSYNEQFF.

The V call is TRBV23-1, the J call TRBJ1-2, with 9 positions matching TRBD1. TRBV23-1 is sorted into the ORF group, with uncertain function. The junction had 9 bases not matched to a gene; V was cut back by 3 bases and J by 4 bases. This CDR3 comprises 16 residues. The CDR3 nucleotides are TGCGCCAGCAGTCAGGAACAGAGGACAGGGGTCTATGGCTACACCTTC. Translation: CASSQEQRTGVYGYTF.

This chain connects TRBV9 to TRBJ2-1; 9 nucleotides match TRBD1. There are 15 residues in the CDR3. J gave up 4 bases and V 3 bases, and 5 bases lay outside the gene matches. Germline loops: CDR1 SGDLS, CDR2 YYNGEE. CDR3 coding DNA: TGTGCCAGCAGCGCCGGGACAGGGACGTACAATGAGCAGTTCTTC. Its protein product is CASSAGTGTYNEQFF.

The gene calls are TRBV28 and TRBJ2-5; 9 nucleotides line up with TRBD1. The germline CDR1 and CDR2 sequences are MDHEN and SYDVKM. V shed 5 bases and J 5 bases; nucleotides not matched to a gene: 9. The CDR3 length is 15 residues. This chain's CDR3 is CASSPTGGSWETQYF. CDR3 coding DNA: TGTGCCAGCAGTCCAACAGGGGGCAGTTGGGAGACCCAGTACTTC. Full variable domain (outside the CDR3, taken from reference TRBV28 and TRBJ2-5): DVKVTQSSRYLVKRTGEKVFLECVQDMDHENMFWYRQDPGLGLRLIYFSYDVKMKEKGDIPEGYSVSREKKERFSLILESASTNQTSMYLCASSPTGGSWETQYFGPGTRLLVL.

The chain employs TRBV5-1 and TRBJ2-2, with 7 nucleotides matching TRBD2. The germline V gene encodes CDR1 SGHRS and CDR2 YFSETQ. This CDR3 comprises 17 residues. V was pared by 0 bases and J by 6 bases, with 11 bases of the junction left unmatched. The CDR3: CASSLAGAGVGSGELFF. CDR3 nucleotide sequence: TGCGCCAGCAGCTTGGCCGGGGCGGGAGTCGGCTCCGGGGAGCTGTTTTTT. Full variable domain (rest looked up from reference TRBV5-1 and TRBJ2-2): KAGVTQTPRYLIKTRGQQVTLSCSPISGHRSVSWYQQTPGQGLQFLFEYFSETQRNKGNFPGRFSGRQFSNSRSEMNVSTLELGDSALYLCASSLAGAGVGSGELFFGEGSRLTVL.

The chain uses TRBV6-4 and TRBJ2-3, with 11 bases lining up with TRBD1. The CDR3 is 15 residues long. The J segment lost 2 bases and the V segment lost 2 bases, leaving 0 bases of the junction unmatched. CDR1 is MRHNA, CDR2 SNTAGT, per germline. CDR3 amino acids: CASSDGQGATDTQYF. The CDR3 DNA reads as TGTGCCAGCAGTGACGGACAGGGGGCCACAGATACGCAGTATTTT.

The chain couples TRBV11-2 to TRBJ1-3; perhaps TRBD1 as D (5 bases). In germline, CDR1 is SGHAT, CDR2 FQNNGV. V lost 5 bases to trimming and J lost 4 bases, with 12 bases between them. This CDR3 region has 14 residues. The chain's CDR3 is CASSLAGGGNTIYF. CDR3 nucleotides: TGTGCCAGCAGCCTCGCGGGGGGAGGAAACACCATATATTTT.

This clone came up a few times. The genes are TRBV5-4 and TRBJ1-6; 9 positions match TRBD1. V lost 4 bases, J lost 10 bases, and 9 bases stayed unmatched. The CDR3 is 15 amino acids. The germline CDR1 and CDR2 sequences are SGHNT and YYREEE (reference sequence). This CDR3 is CASSPEGTGSSPLHF. CDR3 DNA sequence: TGTGCCAGCAGCCCGGAGGGGACAGGGAGCTCACCCCTCCACTTT.

The gene calls are TRBV5-1 and TRBJ2-1; 9 nucleotides match TRBD1. The length of the CDR3 is 15 residues. From germline, CDR1 is SGHRS and CDR2 YFSETQ. V was clipped by 6 bases and J by 7 bases; unmatched bases: 11. The CDR3 is CASTLLQGAGNEQFF. CDR3 sequence (DNA): TGCGCCAGCACCCTTCTACAGGGGGCAGGGAATGAGCAGTTCTTC. The full variable domain, its missing parts supplied by reference TRBV5-1 and TRBJ2-1, is KAGVTQTPRYLIKTRGQQVTLSCSPISGHRSVSWYQQTPGQGLQFLFEYFSETQRNKGNFPGRFSGRQFSNSRSEMNVSTLELGDSALYLCASTLLQGAGNEQFFGPGTRLTVL.

V usage is TRBV7-6 and J usage is TRBJ2-1, with TRBD2 matching over 11 bases. Germline CDR1 and CDR2: SGHVS and FNYEAQ. The CDR3 loop spans 16 amino acids. Trimming took 1 base from V and 7 from J; bases not matched to a gene: 6. DNA for the CDR3: TGTGCCAGCAGCTTAGTGGGGACTAGCGGAACTAATGAGCAGTTCTTC. Amino acids: CASSLVGTSGTNEQFF.